Detailed here is one T cell receptor (beta chain). What antigen it recognizes has not been identified. Library preparation employed the immunoSEQ multiplex PCR assay. For the multiplex PCR, a mixture combining 60 forward primers for TCR Vbeta segments and 13 reverse primers for TCR Jbeta segments was used. The CDR3 region of rearranged TCR beta genes was amplified from genomic DNA by a multiplex PCR assay. Amplified TCR beta libraries were sequenced as 87-base-pair reads on the Illumina HiSeq System. The paper's data handling went like this. A later analysis counted about 80 million unique TCR beta chains across the 550 to 800 repertoires, and some 12 million of these chains were shared by at least two donors. To remove PCR and sequencing errors, raw reads were error-corrected and collapsed into unique sequences using a nearest-neighbor algorithm that merged closely related sequences. To assign V, D and J gene segments, CDR3 sequences were aligned to IMGT reference sequences. For a sequence to be retained, at least a six-nucleotide match to both a V gene segment and a J gene segment was required. Rearrangements were called productive when the CDR3 lacked stop codons and stayed in frame with V and J; all others were non-productive. CDR3 was defined according to IMGT convention as the region running from the second conserved V-encoded cysteine to the conserved J-encoded phenylalanine. The earlier analysis of about 570 of the donors excluded any sequence lacking an unambiguous match to a single V gene segment. An earlier analysis of fewer than 750 of the donors called V segments functional above 56.7% productive rearrangements and segregating when the between-donor standard deviation exceeded 5%. A statistical classification framework was built to diagnose cytomegalovirus status from the catalog of TCR beta chain sequences. In a later analysis, V and J genes were assigned by comparing TCR nucleotide sequences against IMGT/GENE-DB human TR gene sequences. The TCRdist pipeline was used in a later analysis to assign CDR3 sequences and most-parsimonious VDJ recombination scenarios. In a later analysis, each TCR beta chain was defined by its CDR3 amino acid sequence together with its V-gene family, and reads without a unique V-gene family were excluded. A later analysis removed several hundred highly shared, low-generation-probability nucleotide sequences to deal with suspected cross-contamination and a sequencing artifact. In a later analysis, a clonal expansion index was calculated for each public chain from normalized within-repertoire ranks of inferred template counts. Generation probabilities in a later analysis came from a VDJ recombination model fitted to out-of-frame rearrangements, and those results were checked against IGoR. A later analysis scored TCR-TCR, TCR-HLA and TCR-CMV co-occurrence with hypergeometric tests, applying a repertoire-size bias correction to TCR pairs. To estimate false discovery rates, a later analysis permuted the HLA or CMV assignments 20 times. In a later analysis, co-occurring TCRs were grouped with DBSCAN, and TCRdist sequence similarity was added when clustering was performed within HLA-allele-positive subsets. Repertoires with fewer than 30,000 or more than 120,000 public chains were left out of co-occurrence clustering, as were about five repertoires with anomalous nucleotide sharing. TCRdb's version of the immuneACCESS table is confined to in-frame rearrangements and falls short of the full clone set. An unresolved V gene accounts for under half of the shortfall where checked; the remainder is of unknown origin. V and J calls and clone size are those listed in that table; D and trimming were worked out from the DNA. The table held for this sample gives 55,000 to 85,000 clones. The biggest ten clones account for 1.7% of the sample.

CDR1 and CDR2, per the germline V gene, are MGHDK and SYGVNS. The CDR3 goes from the cysteine to the phenylalanine over 15 residues. The DNA shown is the 45-base CDR3, in frame from base 1. Germline trimming: 3 bases from V, 3 bases from J; junction bases outside gene matches: 8. The data were taken from a study of cytomegalovirus exposure and HLA in healthy donors (TCRdb year 2017). For context, the study as a whole: According to an earlier analysis of 587 of the donors, about 179 million T cells yielded 117 million unique TCR beta sequences and about 300 Gb of sequence data. Roughly 320 gigabases of sequencing data and around 90 million unique TCR sequences made up an early release that covered approximately 650 HLA-typed donors. Of the 350 to 400 genotyped donors, about 84% fell in the genetic ancestry cluster associated with self-reported Caucasian donors. The study aimed to test whether cataloging public T cell receptors could reveal signatures of past pathogen exposure. The T cell repertoires of 666 subjects were profiled by immunosequencing and related to cytomegalovirus serostatus. A separate validation cohort of 100 to 150 different subjects was used in addition to the roughly 670-subject first cohort. To predict cytomegalovirus infection status, the study brought together high-throughput TCR immunosequencing, statistical association of individual TCRs with disease status, and machine learning. A later analysis re-analyzed previously published TCR beta repertoires from 600 to 850 donors and added high-resolution HLA genotyping to study TCR occurrence patterns. Rather than drawing on any new phenotypic data, the later analysis identified candidate immune exposures from TCR beta sequences and the way those sequences occurred across donors. In an earlier analysis of 500 to 650 of the donors, high-throughput TCR beta sequencing was used to judge whether each TCR beta V gene segment behaved as functional or pseudogenic. Donor age, sex, ethnicity and CMV serostatus were compiled alongside the repertoire data. In a later genetic analysis, genome-wide SNP genotypes for about three fifths of the roughly 670 donors were used, and that subset was treated as a discovery cohort. All discovery cohort repertoires had been generated using a single sequencing platform. HLA typing covered class I and class II loci at four-digit resolution. The number of donors typed differed by locus, with about 629-630 for A, B, C, DRB1 and DQB1, approximately 500 for DQA1, 600 to 610 for DPA1, and around 430 for DPB1. Roughly 5 DR-DQ haplotypes were treated as single units for association and clustering because of strong linkage in the cohort. Among 300 to 500 genotyped donors of the cohort, an average of roughly 230,000 unique TCR beta nucleotide sequences was sequenced per donor, of which about 19% were non-productive. Overall study results and their limits: The study gave a list of some 150 TCR beta chains associated with cytomegalovirus. According to a later analysis, parvovirus B19, influenza, CMV and Epstein-Barr virus appeared linked to several top co-occurrence clusters. Most CMV-associated TCR beta chains appeared to be HLA-restricted in a later analysis, and the HLA associations seemed to be driven largely by CMV exposure. In a later genetic analysis, a missense DCLRE1C variant was associated with V-gene and J-gene trimming of TCR beta chains, and the association was replicated in an independent cohort. The only immune exposure information available for the cohort was CMV serostatus. Some 15 rarely observed V segments, including chromosome 9 orphons, were excluded from the earlier analysis of about 500 of the donors because counts were too low. Some IMGT-functional V segments, including TRBV6-2 and TRBV6-3, could not be distinguished by the 87-base-pair reads and were therefore excluded. A further reported finding was that TCR beta sequences accurately predicted the HLA-A and HLA-B alleles for most subjects in the first cohort. Roughly uniform sequencing depth across donors was assumed in presence/absence analyses, although this assumption may not hold. When HLA alleles, especially DR and DQ, strongly co-occurred, TCR associations were difficult to assign to individual alleles. Most TCR sequences were observed very rarely across donors, whereas some public TCRs were present in many individuals. A later analysis found that HLA-associated TCR beta chains were more clonally expanded and had lower generation probabilities than equally common non-associated chains. In an earlier analysis of some 500 of the donors, most TCR beta V segments were observed in productive rearrangements about 90% or about 30% of the time, broadly matching IMGT annotations. In this cohort, only TCR beta chains were sequenced, and detectable features were limited by the absence of alpha or paired-chain data. It was suggested by the authors that the approach could potentially be generalized to other disease states and immunological phenotypes. Cytomegalovirus status was reported to be diagnosed by the classifier with high specificity and sensitivity in both the original and validation cohorts. In a later analysis, around 17,000 TCR beta sequences were associated with specific HLA alleles at a false discovery rate of 0.05. A cluster of highly shared sequence variants was judged likely to be a technical artifact of the sequencing pipeline. Linkage disequilibrium might explain the correlated functional status among segregating V segments, but an unknown experimental factor could not be ruled out. According to a later analysis, TCR association rates differed among HLA loci, with DRB1 alleles showing the most associated TCRs and HLA-C alleles showing the fewest. Because HLA typing was unavailable for some donors at each locus, only the typed subset was used in association tests. In a later genetic analysis, fewer N-insertions in productive TCRs were reported among donors in an Asian-associated ancestry cluster than the roughly 700-donor mean. In vitro tests confirmed that a few of the cytomegalovirus-associated TCR beta chains recognize cytomegalovirus antigens.

The cohort was made up of 500 to 800 healthy bone marrow donors. At the time of sampling, all cohort members were nominally healthy, though unrecorded immune exposures were likely present. The donor was CMV seronegative and belonged to the group of approximately 320 seronegative cohort members. A peripheral blood sample was collected from each donor, and TCR beta sequencing was performed on peripheral blood mononuclear cells. Genomic DNA extraction from the blood cell samples was performed with the Qiagen DNeasy Blood Extraction Kit. This clonotype was sampled from a woman aged 25 to 45 in good health and CMV-seronegative. Material for sequencing was PBMCs. In this chain, TRBV25-1 is recombined with TRBJ2-7, with TRBD1 matching 7 junction bases. The CDR3 protein: CASSEWGTAFYEQYF. The sequenced DNA is TGTGCCAGCAGTGAGTGGGGGACAGCCTTCTACGAGCAGTACTTC.